This T cell receptor (beta chain) was sequenced for a study of blood T cell repertoires in COVID-19. About the research overall: Sample material is recorded as cDNA or gDNA derived from T cells, B-cell-depleted T cells, or PBMCs.

CDR3 length: 12 amino acids. Germline CDR1 MNHEY, CDR2 SMNVEV (reference sequence). Original analysis: Amplified reference gene primers provided the basis for estimating nucleated cell counts. This table comes from immunoSEQ multiplex PCR, and its TCRdb copy is limited to in-frame clones, with some not included. V and J calls and clone size are given by that table; D and trimming were obtained from the DNA. The repertoire holds roughly 200,000 clones, with about four fifths as singletons. In the case of this clone: At one of its ends the junction is not consistent with the germline gene, which may arise from a read error.

This chain joins TRBV27 and TRBJ2-1, with 8 bases identical to TRBD2. The specimen was peripheral blood. The sequence was obtained from a man aged 50 to 60 with active or convalescent COVID-19. The CDR3 DNA reads as TGTGCCAGCAGTCTCACGGGAGGGAAGTCGCTCTTC. Protein: CASSLTGGKSLF.